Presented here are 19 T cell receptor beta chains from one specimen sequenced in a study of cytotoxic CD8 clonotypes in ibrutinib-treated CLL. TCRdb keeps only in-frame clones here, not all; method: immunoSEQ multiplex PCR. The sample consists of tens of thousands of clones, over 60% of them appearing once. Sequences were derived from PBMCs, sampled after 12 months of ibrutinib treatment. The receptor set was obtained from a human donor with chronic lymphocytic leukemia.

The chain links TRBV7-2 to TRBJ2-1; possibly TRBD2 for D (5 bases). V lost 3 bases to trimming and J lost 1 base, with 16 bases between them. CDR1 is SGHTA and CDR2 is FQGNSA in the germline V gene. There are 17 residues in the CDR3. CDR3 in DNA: TGTGCCAGCAGCTTTGAATCTAGCACGAAATCCTACAATGAGCAGTTCTTC. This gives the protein CASSFESSTKSYNEQFF.

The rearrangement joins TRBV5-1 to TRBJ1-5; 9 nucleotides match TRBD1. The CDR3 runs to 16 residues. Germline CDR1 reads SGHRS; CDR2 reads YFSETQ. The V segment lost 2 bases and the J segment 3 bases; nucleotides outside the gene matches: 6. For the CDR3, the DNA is TGCGCCAGCAGCTTAGGGACAGGGAACTCCAATCAGCCCCAGCATTTT. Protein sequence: CASSLGTGNSNQPQHF. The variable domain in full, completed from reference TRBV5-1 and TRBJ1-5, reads KAGVTQTPRYLIKTRGQQVTLSCSPISGHRSVSWYQQTPGQGLQFLFEYFSETQRNKGNFPGRFSGRQFSNSRSEMNVSTLELGDSALYLCASSLGTGNSNQPQHFGDGTRLSIL.

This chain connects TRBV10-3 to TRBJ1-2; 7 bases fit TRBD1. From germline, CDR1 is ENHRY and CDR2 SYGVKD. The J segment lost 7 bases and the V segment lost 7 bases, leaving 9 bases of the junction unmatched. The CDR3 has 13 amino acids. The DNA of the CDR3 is TGTGCCATCACTCCAGGGGGGTCTTTTGGCTACACCTTC. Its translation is CAITPGGSFGYTF.

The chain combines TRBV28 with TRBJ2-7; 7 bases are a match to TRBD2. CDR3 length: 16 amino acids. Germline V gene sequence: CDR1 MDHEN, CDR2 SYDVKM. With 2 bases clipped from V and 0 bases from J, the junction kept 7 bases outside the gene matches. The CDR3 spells CASSLPRRGSSYEQYF. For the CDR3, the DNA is TGTGCCAGCAGTTTACCCAGGCGGGGGTCCTCCTACGAGCAGTACTTC. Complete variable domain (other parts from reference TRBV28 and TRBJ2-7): DVKVTQSSRYLVKRTGEKVFLECVQDMDHENMFWYRQDPGLGLRLIYFSYDVKMKEKGDIPEGYSVSREKKERFSLILESASTNQTSMYLCASSLPRRGSSYEQYFGPGTRLTVT.

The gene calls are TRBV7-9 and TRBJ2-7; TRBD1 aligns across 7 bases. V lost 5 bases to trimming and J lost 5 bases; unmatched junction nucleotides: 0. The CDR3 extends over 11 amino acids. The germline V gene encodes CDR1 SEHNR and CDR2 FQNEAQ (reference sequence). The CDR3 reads CASSQGDEQYF. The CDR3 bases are TGTGCCAGCAGCCAGGGGGACGAGCAGTACTTC.

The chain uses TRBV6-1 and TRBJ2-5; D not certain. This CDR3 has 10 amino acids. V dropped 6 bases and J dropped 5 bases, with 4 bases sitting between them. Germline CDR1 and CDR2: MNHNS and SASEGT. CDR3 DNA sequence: TGTGCCAGCAGGACGGAGACCCAGTACTTC. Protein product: CASRTETQYF.

DNA of the CDR3: TGTGCCATCAGTGAGTCACCATATAGCAATCAGCCCCAGCATTTT. The encoded protein is CAISESPYSNQPQHF. The chain uses TRBV10-3 and TRBJ1-5; D remains unclear. V was shortened by 0 bases and J by 0 bases, with 6 bases between the two germline ends. Per the germline V gene, CDR1 is ENHRY and CDR2 is SYGVKD. This CDR3 region has 15 residues.

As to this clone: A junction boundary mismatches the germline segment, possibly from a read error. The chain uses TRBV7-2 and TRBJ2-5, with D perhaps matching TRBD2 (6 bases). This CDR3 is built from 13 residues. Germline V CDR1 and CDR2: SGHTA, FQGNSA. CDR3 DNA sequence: TGTGCCAGCGCATTATACCTCGTTAGCGGATTGGACTTC. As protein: CASALYLVSGLDF.

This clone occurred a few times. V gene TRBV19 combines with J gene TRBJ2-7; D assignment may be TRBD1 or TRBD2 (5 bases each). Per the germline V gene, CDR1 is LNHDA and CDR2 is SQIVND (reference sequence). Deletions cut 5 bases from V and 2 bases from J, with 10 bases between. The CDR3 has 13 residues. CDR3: CASSPWGTYEQYF. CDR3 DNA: TGTGCCAGTAGTCCCTGGGGGACCTACGAGCAGTACTTC.

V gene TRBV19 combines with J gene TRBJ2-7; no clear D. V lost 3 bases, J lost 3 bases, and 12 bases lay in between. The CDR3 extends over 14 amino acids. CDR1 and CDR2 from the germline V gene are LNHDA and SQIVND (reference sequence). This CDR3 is CASSITWKGYEQYF. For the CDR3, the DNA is TGTGCCAGTAGTATCACGTGGAAGGGCTACGAGCAGTACTTC.

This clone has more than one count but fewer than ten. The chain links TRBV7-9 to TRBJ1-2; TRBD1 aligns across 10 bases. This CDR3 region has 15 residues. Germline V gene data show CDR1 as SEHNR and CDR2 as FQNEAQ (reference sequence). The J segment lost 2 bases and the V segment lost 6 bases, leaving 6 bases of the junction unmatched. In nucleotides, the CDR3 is TGTGCCAGCAGGACGGACAGGGGGAAGAACTATGGCTACACCTTC. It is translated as CASRTDRGKNYGYTF.

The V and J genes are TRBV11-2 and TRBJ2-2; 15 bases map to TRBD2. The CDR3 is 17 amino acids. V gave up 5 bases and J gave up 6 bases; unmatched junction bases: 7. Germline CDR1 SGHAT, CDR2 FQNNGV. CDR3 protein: CASSPGLAGGRSGELFF. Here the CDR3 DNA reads TGTGCCAGCAGCCCGGGACTAGCGGGAGGAAGGTCCGGGGAGCTGTTTTTT. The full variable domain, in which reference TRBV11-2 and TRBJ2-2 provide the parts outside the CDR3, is EAGVAQSPRYKIIEKRQSVAFWCNPISGHATLYWYQQILGQGPKLLIQFQNNGVVDDSQLPKDRFSAERLKGVDSTLKIQPAKLEDSAVYLCASSPGLAGGRSGELFFGEGSRLTVL.

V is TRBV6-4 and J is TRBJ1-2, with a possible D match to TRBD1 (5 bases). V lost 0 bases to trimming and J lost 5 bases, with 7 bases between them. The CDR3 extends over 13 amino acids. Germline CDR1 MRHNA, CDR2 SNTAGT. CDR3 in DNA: TGTGCCAGCAGTGACTCGGGGGGATATGGCTACACCTTC. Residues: CASSDSGGYGYTF.

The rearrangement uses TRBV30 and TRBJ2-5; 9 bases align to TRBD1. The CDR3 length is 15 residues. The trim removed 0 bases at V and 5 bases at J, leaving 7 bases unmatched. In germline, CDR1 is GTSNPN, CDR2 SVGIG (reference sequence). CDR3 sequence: CAWSVNRGPAETQYF. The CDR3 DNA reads TGTGCCTGGAGTGTAAACAGGGGGCCGGCGGAGACCCAGTACTTC.

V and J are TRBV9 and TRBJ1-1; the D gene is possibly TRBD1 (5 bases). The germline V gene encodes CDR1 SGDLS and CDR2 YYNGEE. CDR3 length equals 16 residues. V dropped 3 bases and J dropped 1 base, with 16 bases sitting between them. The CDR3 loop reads CASSDRMGRRNTEAFF. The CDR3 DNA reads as TGTGCCAGCAGCGACCGAATGGGACGGAGGAACACTGAAGCTTTCTTT.

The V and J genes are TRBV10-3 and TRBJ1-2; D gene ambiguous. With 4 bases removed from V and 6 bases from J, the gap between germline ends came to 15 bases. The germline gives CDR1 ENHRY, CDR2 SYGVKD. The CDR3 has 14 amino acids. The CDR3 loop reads CAISGILEPDGYTF. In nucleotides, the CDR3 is TGTGCCATCAGTGGTATCCTTGAGCCAGATGGCTACACCTTC.

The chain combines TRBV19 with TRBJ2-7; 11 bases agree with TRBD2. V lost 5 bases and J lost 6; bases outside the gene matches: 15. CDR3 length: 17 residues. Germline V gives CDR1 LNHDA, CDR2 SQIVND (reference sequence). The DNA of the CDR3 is TGTGCCAGTAGTCCTGGCCTAGCGGGAGGAGGACGACGCGAGCAGTACTTC. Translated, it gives CASSPGLAGGGRREQYF.

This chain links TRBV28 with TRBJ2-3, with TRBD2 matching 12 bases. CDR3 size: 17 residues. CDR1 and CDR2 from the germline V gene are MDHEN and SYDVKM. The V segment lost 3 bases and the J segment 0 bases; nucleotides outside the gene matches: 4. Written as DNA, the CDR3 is TGTGCCAGCAGTTTGCGGACTAGCGGGACTAGCACAGATACGCAGTATTTT. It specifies CASSLRTSGTSTDTQYF.

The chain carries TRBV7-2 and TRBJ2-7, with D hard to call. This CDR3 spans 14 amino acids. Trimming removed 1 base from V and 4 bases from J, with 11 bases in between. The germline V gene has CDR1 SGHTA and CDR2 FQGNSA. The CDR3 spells CASSLEVLTYEQYF. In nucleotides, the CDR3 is TGTGCCAGCAGCTTAGAGGTCCTGACATACGAGCAGTACTTC.